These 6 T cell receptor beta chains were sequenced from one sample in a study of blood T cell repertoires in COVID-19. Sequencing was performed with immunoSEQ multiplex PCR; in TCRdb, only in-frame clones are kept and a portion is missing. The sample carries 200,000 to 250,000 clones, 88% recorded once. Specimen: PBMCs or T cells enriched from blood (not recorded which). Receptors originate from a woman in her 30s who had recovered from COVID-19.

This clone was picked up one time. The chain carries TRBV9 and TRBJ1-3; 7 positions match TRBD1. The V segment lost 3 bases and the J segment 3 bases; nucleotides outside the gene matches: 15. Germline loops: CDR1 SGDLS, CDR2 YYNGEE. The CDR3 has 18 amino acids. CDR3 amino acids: CASSASRRQGFGGNTIYF. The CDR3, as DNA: TGTGCCAGCAGCGCATCACGACGACAGGGCTTCGGTGGAAACACCATATATTTT.

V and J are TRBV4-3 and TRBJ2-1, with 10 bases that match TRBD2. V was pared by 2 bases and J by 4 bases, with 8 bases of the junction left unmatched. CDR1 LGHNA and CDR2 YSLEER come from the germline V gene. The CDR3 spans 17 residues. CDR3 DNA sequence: TGCGCCAGCAGCCAACATTTGAGCGGGGGGGCATACAATGAGCAGTTCTTC. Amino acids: CASSQHLSGGAYNEQFF.

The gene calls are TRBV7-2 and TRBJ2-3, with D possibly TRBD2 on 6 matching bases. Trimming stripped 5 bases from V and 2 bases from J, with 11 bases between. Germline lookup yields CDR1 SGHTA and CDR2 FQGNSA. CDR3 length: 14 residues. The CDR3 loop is CASSVTSPTDTQYF. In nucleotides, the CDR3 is TGTGCCAGCAGCGTGACTAGTCCCACAGATACGCAGTATTTT.

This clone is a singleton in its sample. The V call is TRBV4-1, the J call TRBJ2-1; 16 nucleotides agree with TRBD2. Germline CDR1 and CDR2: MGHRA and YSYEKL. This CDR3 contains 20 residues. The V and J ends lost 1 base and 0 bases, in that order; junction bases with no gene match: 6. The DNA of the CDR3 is TGCGCCAGCAGCCAAGTTGGGACTAGCGGGGGGGTCGGCTCCTACAATGAGCAGTTCTTC. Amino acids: CASSQVGTSGGVGSYNEQFF.

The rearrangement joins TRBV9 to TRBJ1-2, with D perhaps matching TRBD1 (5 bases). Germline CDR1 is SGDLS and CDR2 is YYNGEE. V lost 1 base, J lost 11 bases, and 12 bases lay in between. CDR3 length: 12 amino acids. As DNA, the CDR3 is TGTGCCAGCAGCGTATGGCCAGGGTATTACACCTTC. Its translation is CASSVWPGYYTF.

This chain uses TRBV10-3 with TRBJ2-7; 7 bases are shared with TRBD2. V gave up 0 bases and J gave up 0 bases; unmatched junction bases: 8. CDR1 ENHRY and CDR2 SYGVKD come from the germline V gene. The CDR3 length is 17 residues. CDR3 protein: CAISESSWGGISYEQYF. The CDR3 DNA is TGTGCCATCAGTGAGTCCAGTTGGGGGGGGATCTCCTACGAGCAGTACTTC.